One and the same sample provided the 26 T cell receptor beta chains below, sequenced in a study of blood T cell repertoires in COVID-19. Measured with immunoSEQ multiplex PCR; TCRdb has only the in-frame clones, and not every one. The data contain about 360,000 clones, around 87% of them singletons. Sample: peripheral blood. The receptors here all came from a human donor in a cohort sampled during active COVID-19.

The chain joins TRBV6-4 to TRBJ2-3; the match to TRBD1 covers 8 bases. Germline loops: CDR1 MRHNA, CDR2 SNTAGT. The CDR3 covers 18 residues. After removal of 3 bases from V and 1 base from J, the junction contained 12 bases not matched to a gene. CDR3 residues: CASSEPNRDRRCTDTQYF. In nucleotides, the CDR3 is TGTGCCAGCAGTGAACCGAACCGGGACAGGAGATGCACAGATACGCAGTATTTT.

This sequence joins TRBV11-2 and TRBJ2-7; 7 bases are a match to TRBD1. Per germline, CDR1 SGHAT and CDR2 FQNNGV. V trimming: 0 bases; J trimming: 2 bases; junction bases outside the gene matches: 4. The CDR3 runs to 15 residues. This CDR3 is CASSLEATGPYEQYF. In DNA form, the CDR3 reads TGTGCCAGCAGCTTAGAAGCGACAGGGCCCTACGAGCAGTACTTC.

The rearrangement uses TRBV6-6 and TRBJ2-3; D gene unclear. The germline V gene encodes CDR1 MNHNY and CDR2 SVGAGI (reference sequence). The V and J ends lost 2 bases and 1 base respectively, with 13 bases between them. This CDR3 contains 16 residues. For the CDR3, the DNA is TGTGCCAGCAGTTACCACCTAGAGCCTGGCACAGATACGCAGTATTTT. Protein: CASSYHLEPGTDTQYF.

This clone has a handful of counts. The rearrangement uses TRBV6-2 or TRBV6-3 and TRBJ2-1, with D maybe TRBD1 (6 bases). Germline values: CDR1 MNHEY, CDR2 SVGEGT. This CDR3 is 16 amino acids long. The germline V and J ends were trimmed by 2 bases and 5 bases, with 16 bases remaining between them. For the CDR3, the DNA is TGTGCCAGCAGTTACGGCCAGGGCAGGGGTAACAATGAGCAGTTCTTC. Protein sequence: CASSYGQGRGNNEQFF.

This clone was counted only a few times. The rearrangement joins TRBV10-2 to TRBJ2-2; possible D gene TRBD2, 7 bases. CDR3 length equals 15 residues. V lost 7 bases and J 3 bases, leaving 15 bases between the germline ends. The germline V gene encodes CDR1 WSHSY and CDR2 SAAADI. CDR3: CASKSGDKYTGELFF. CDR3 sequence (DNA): TGCGCCAGCAAGAGCGGGGACAAGTACACCGGGGAGCTGTTTTTT.

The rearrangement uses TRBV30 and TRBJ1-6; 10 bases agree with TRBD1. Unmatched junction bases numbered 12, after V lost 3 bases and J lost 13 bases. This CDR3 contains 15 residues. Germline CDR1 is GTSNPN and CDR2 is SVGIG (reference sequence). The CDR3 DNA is TGTGCCTGGAGGACCGCCGGACAGGGGGTGGCTCCCCTCCACTTT. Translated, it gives CAWRTAGQGVAPLHF.

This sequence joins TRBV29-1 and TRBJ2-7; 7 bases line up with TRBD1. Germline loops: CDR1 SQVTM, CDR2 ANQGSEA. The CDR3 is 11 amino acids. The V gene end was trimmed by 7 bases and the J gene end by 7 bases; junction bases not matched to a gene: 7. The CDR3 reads CSAGDREEQYF. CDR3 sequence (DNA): TGCAGCGCCGGAGACAGGGAAGAGCAGTACTTC.

The CDR3 here is CASSAGFSGNTIYF. CDR3 DNA sequence: TGTGCCAGCAGCGCGGGGTTCTCTGGAAACACCATATATTTT. The V call is TRBV9, the J call TRBJ1-3; D gene ambiguous. Germline assignment: CDR1 SGDLS and CDR2 YYNGEE. This CDR3 has 14 residues. Trimming stripped 3 bases from V and 0 bases from J, with 7 bases between.

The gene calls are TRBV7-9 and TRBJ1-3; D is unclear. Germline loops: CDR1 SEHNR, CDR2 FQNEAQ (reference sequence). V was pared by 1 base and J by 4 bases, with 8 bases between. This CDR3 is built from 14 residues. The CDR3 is CASSLETRGNTIYF. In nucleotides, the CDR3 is TGTGCCAGCAGCTTAGAAACGAGGGGAAACACCATATATTTT.

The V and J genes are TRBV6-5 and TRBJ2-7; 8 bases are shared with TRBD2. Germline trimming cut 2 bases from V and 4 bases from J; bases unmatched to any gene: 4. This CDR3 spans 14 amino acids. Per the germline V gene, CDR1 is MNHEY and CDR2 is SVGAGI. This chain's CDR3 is CASSYERGSYEQYF. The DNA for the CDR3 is TGTGCCAGCAGTTACGAGCGGGGGTCATACGAGCAGTACTTC.

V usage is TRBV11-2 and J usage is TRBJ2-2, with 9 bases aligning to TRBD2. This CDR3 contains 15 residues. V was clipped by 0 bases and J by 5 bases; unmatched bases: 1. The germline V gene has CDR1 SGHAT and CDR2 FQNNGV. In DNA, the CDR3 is TGTGCCAGCAGCTTAGATGGACTAGCGACCGGGGAGCTGTTTTTT. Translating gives CASSLDGLATGELFF.

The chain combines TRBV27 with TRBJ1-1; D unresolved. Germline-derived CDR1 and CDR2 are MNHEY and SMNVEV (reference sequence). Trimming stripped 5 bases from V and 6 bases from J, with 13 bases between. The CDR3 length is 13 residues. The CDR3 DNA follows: TGTGCCAGCAGTATTGGGGTCGGGGCTGAAGCTTTCTTT. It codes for CASSIGVGAEAFF.

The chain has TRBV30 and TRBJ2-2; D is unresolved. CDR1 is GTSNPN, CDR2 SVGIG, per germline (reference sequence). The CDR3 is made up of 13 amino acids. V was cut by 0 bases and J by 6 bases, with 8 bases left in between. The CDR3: CAWSVNVAGELFF. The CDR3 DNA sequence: TGTGCCTGGAGTGTTAATGTCGCCGGGGAGCTGTTTTTT. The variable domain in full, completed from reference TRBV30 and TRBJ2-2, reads SQTIHQWPATLVQPVGSPLSLECTVEGTSNPNLYWYRQAAGRGLQLLFYSVGIGQISSEVPQNLSASRPQDRQFILSSKKLLLSDSGFYLCAWSVNVAGELFFGEGSRLTVL.

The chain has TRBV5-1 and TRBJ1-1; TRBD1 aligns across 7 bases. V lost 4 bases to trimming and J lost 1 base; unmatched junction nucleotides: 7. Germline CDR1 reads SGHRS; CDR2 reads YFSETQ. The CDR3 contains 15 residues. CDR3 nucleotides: TGCGCCAGCAGCCGCAGACAGGGTGAGAACACTGAAGCTTTCTTT. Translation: CASSRRQGENTEAFF.

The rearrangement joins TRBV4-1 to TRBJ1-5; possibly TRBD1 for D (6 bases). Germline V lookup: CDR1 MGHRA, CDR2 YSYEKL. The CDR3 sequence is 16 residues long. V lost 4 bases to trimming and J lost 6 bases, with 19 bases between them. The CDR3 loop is CASSPFRRDIGQPQHF. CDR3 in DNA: TGCGCCAGCAGCCCGTTTAGAAGGGACATCGGTCAGCCCCAGCATTTT.

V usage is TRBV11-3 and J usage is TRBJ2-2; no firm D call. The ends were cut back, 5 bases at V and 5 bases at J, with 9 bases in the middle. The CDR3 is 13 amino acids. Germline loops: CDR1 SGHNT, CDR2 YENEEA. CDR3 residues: CASSLTRTGELFF. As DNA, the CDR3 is TGTGCCAGCAGCCTAACCCGTACCGGGGAGCTGTTTTTT.

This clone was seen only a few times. The CDR3 nucleotides read TGTGCCAGCAGCTTACAGAACACTGAAGCTTTCTTT. It encodes CASSLQNTEAFF. The chain has TRBV7-8 and TRBJ1-1, with D unresolved. Germline CDR1 SGHVS, CDR2 FQNEAQ. The CDR3 runs 12 residues. Trimming cost V 2 bases and J 1 base, with 2 bases left between them.

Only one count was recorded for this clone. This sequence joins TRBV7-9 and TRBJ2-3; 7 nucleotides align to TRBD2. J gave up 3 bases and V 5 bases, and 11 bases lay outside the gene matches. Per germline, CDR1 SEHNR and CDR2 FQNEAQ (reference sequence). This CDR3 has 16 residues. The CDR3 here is CASSPGWGGGTDTQYF. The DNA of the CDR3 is TGTGCCAGCAGCCCCGGGTGGGGGGGAGGTACAGATACGCAGTATTTT. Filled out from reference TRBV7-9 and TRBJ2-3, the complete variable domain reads DTGVSQNPRHKITKRGQNVTFRCDPISEHNRLYWYRQTLGQGPEFLTYFQNEAQLEKSRLLSDRFSAERPKGSFSTLEIQRTEQGDSAMYLCASSPGWGGGTDTQYFGPGTRLTVL.

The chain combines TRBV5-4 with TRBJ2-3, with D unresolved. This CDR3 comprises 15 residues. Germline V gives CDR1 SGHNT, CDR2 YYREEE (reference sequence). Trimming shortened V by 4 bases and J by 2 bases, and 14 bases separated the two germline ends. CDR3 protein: CASSPGEANTDTQYF. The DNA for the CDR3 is TGTGCCAGCAGCCCTGGTGAGGCGAACACAGATACGCAGTATTTT.

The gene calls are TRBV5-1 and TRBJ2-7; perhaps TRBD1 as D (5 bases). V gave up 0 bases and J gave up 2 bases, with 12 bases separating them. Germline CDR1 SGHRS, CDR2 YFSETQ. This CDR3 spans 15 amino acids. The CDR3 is CASSLVDGATYEQYF. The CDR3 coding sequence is TGCGCCAGCAGCTTGGTCGATGGGGCGACCTACGAGCAGTACTTC.

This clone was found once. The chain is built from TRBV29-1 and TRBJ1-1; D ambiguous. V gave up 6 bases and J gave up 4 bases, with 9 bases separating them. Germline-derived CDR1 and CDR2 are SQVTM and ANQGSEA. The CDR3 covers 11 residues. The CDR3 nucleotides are TGCAGCGTAGTTACAAGCACTGAAGCTTTCTTT. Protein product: CSVVTSTEAFF.

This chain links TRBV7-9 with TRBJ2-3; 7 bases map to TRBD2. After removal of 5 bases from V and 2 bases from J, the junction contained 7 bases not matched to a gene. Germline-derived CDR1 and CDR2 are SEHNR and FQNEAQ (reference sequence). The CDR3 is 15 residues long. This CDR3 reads CASSTTSLDTDTQYF. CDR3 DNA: TGTGCCAGCAGCACGACTAGCCTAGACACAGATACGCAGTATTTT.

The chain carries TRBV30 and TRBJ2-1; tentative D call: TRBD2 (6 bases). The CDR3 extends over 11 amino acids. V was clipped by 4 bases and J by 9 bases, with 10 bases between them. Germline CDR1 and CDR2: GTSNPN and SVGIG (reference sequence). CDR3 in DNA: TGTGCCTGGAAGGAGGGTACTGAGCAGTTCTTC. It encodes CAWKEGTEQFF.

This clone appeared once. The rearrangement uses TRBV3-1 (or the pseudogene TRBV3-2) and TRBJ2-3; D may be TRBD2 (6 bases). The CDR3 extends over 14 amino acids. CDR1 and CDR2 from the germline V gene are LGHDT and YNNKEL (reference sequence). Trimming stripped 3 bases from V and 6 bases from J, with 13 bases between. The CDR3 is CASSQDYPVDTQYF. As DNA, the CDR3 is TGTGCCAGCAGCCAGGACTATCCTGTGGATACGCAGTATTTT.

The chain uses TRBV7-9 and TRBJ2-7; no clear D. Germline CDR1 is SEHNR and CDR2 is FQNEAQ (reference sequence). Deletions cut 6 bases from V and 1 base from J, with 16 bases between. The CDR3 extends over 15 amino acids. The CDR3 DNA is TGTGCCAGCAGGAGCGACGGATATGGGTCCTACGAGCAGTACTTC. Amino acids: CASRSDGYGSYEQYF.

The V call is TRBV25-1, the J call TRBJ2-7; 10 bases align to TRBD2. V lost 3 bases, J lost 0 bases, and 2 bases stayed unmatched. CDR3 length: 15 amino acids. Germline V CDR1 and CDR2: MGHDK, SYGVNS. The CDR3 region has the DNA TGTGCCAGCAGTGATCCTAGCGGGGGCTCCTACGAGCAGTACTTC. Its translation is CASSDPSGGSYEQYF.